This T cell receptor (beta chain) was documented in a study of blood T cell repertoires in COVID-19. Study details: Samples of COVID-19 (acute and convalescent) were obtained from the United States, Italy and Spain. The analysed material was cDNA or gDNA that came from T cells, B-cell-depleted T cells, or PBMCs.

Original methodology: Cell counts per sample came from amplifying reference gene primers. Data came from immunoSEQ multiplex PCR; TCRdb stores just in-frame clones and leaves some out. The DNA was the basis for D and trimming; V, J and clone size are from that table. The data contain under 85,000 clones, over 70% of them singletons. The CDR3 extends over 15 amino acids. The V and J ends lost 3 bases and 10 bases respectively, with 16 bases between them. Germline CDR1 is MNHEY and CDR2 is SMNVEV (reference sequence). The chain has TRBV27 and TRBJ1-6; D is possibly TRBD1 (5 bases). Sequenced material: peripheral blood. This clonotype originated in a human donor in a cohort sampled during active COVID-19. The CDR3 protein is CASSLLATGYSPLHF. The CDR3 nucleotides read TGTGCCAGCAGTTTGCTGGCCACAGGATACTCACCCCTCCACTTT.